This TCR beta chain is drawn from a study of CXCR3-negative and CXCR3-positive naive CD8 T cells. The study's findings and limits: TRB CDR3s were more hydrophobic in CXCR3-positive than in CXCR3-negative naive cells.

Germline CDR1 and CDR2: SQVTM and ANQGSEA. This CDR3 contains 11 residues. Concerning this clonotype: The antigen is not known.

UMI-labeled 5' RACE yielded the TRB cDNA libraries. TCRdb reprocessed the 5' RACE reads, keeping one entry per CDR3 protein, no DNA. The table lists 130,000 to 150,000 distinct CDR3 sequences. The sequenced material came from naive CXCR3+ CD8+ T cells from blood. Subset here: CD45RO-CCR7+CD27+CD95- naive CD8+ T cells expressing CXCR3 (TNR3+). This sequence joins TRBV29-1 and TRBJ1-2. The sequence was obtained from a human donor in good health. Some clones in this sample may be carry-over from other donors' samples. This CDR3 is CSVPENYGFTF. Complete variable domain (other parts from reference TRBV29-1 and TRBJ1-2): SAVISQKPSRDICQRGTSLTIQCQVDSQVTMMFWYRQQPGQSLTLIATANQGSEATYESGFVIDKFPISRPNLTFSTLTVSNMSPEDSSIYLCSVPENYGFTFGSGTRLTVV.